The rows below give T cell receptor beta chains drawn from one sample of a study of blood T cell repertoires in COVID-19. Measured with immunoSEQ multiplex PCR; TCRdb has only the in-frame clones, and not every one. The data show under 300,000 clones, 85% to 90% seen once. The sequenced material came from PBMCs or T cells enriched from blood (not recorded which). The receptor source for this set is a man younger than 30 who had recovered from COVID-19. Each CDR3 is given with its conserved first and last residue. The D gene is left open where the match is weak. Some rows mark clone size as missing; the rest say once, few, many or name a class of expanded clone.

TRBV24-1	TRBD1	TRBJ1-2	once	CAAGTGYGYTF	TGTGCCGCTGGGACAGGCTATGGCTACACCTTC
TRBV3-1/TRBV3-2	TRBD1	TRBJ1-1	NA	CASSQEWTGRMNTEAFF	TGTGCCAGCAGCCAAGAATGGACAGGGCGTATGAACACTGAAGCTTTCTTT
TRBV11-3	TRBD1	TRBJ2-3	NA	CASSLMGQGGTDTQYF	TGTGCCAGCAGCTTAATGGGACAGGGGGGAACAGATACGCAGTATTTT
TRBV5-5	TRBD1	TRBJ1-4	NA	CASSITDRGWNEKLFF	TGTGCCAGCAGCATCACCGACAGGGGGTGGAATGAAAAACTGTTTTTT
TRBV5-1	NA	TRBJ2-3	NA	CASSTRQVGSTDTQYF	TGCGCCAGCAGCACCCGACAGGTGGGGAGCACAGATACGCAGTATTTT
TRBV15	NA	TRBJ2-7	NA	CATSMGTGLYEQYF	TGTGCCACCAGCATGGGAACAGGCCTCTACGAGCAGTACTTC
TRBV18	NA	TRBJ1-5	NA	CASSQGNSNQPQHF	TGTGCCAGCTCGCAGGGGAATAGCAATCAGCCCCAGCATTTT
TRBV6-5	NA	TRBJ2-7	NA	CASSRGGEYEQYF	TGTGCCAGCAGTAGGGGTGGCGAATACGAGCAGTACTTC
TRBV14	NA	TRBJ1-4	NA	CASSRQGRRGGEKLFF	TGTGCCAGCAGCCGCCAGGGACGGCGCGGGGGTGAAAAACTGTTTTTT
TRBV19	NA	TRBJ2-3	NA	CASSGGSVLSDTQYF	TGTGCCAGTTCGGGGGGCTCTGTTTTATCAGATACGCAGTATTTT
TRBV27	NA	TRBJ1-2	NA	CASSVGGEGYTF	TGTGCCAGCAGTGTCGGAGGGGAGGGCTACACCTTC
TRBV12-3/TRBV12-4	TRBD1	TRBJ2-7	NA	CASSPTGPGQYF	TGTGCCAGCAGTCCGACAGGGCCCGGGCAGTACTTC
TRBV14	NA	TRBJ1-3	NA	CASSHRQGNTIYF	TGTGCCAGCAGCCACCGACAGGGAAACACCATATATTTT
TRBV2	NA	TRBJ1-5	NA	CASSPQRGSNQPQHF	TGTGCCAGCAGTCCACAGAGGGGGAGCAATCAGCCCCAGCATTTT
TRBV11-2	TRBD2	TRBJ2-7	once	CASSAWTSGRVYSYEQYF	TGTGCCAGCAGCGCCTGGACTAGCGGGAGGGTTTATTCCTACGAGCAGTACTTC
TRBV7-9	NA	TRBJ2-3	once	CASRETGRGSQYF	TGTGCCAGCAGAGAAACTGGGCGGGGCTCGCAGTATTTT
TRBV19	TRBD1	TRBJ1-5	NA	CASSVDAGGHQPQHF	TGTGCCAGTAGTGTTGATGCAGGGGGCCATCAGCCCCAGCATTTT
TRBV2	NA	TRBJ1-4	NA	CASSAGGGWDEKLFF	TGTGCCAGCAGTGCCGGAGGAGGGTGGGATGAAAAACTGTTTTTT
TRBV28	TRBD2	TRBJ2-2	NA	CASSLGTTTGELFF	TGTGCCAGCAGTTTAGGGACTACCACCGGGGAGCTGTTTTTT
TRBV5-4	TRBD1	TRBJ1-1	NA	CASSFRQGGNTEAFF	TGTGCCAGCAGCTTCAGACAGGGAGGGAACACTGAAGCTTTCTTT
TRBV5-1	NA	TRBJ1-2	NA	CASSPGRGVYGYTF	TGCGCCAGCAGCCCAGGCAGGGGTGTATATGGCTACACCTTC
TRBV3-1/TRBV3-2	TRBD2	TRBJ2-3	NA	CASSQGDYRFFVDTQYF	TGTGCCAGCAGCCAAGGGGACTATCGGTTCTTCGTAGATACGCAGTATTTT
TRBV24-1	NA	TRBJ2-1	NA	CATSDWSGDYNEQFF	TGTGCCACCAGTGATTGGTCGGGAGACTACAATGAGCAGTTCTTC
TRBV6-5	NA	TRBJ1-1	NA	CAGTLQVNTEAFF	TGTGCCGGAACCTTACAGGTGAACACTGAAGCTTTCTTT
TRBV5-1	NA	TRBJ2-7	few	CASSIGHGRDEQYF	TGCGCCAGCAGCATTGGCCACGGCCGGGACGAGCAGTACTTC
TRBV7-2	TRBD2	TRBJ2-5	once	CASSPGTTLQETQYF	TGTGCCAGCAGCCCTGGGACTACCCTTCAAGAGACCCAGTACTTC
TRBV5-6	NA	TRBJ2-7	NA	CASSLFSGYEQYF	TGTGCCAGCAGCTTGTTTTCGGGTTACGAGCAGTACTTC
TRBV13	TRBD1	TRBJ2-7	NA	CASSQRDRESEQYF	TGTGCCAGCAGCCAAAGGGACAGGGAAAGCGAGCAGTACTTC
TRBV5-4	TRBD2	TRBJ2-7	NA	CASSFSGASYEQYF	TGTGCCAGCAGCTTCAGCGGGGCCTCCTACGAGCAGTACTTC
TRBV5-1	NA	TRBJ1-6	NA	CASRQSSYNSPLHF	TGCGCCAGCAGACAAAGCTCCTATAATTCACCCCTCCACTTT
TRBV5-1	TRBD1	TRBJ2-2	NA	CASTLRRQGKNTGELFF	TGCGCCAGCACCTTAAGGAGACAGGGTAAGAACACCGGGGAGCTGTTTTTT
TRBV4-1	TRBD2	TRBJ2-5	NA	CASSQGLAGGRGQETQYF	TGCGCCAGCAGCCAGGGACTAGCGGGAGGGAGGGGCCAAGAGACCCAGTACTTC
TRBV19	TRBD2	TRBJ2-3	NA	CASSMTSGRADTQYF	TGTGCCAGTAGTATGACTAGCGGGAGGGCAGATACGCAGTATTTT
TRBV5-1	TRBD1	TRBJ1-2	NA	CASSYGQGSGYTF	TGCGCCAGCAGCTATGGACAGGGATCTGGCTACACCTTC
TRBV11-2	NA	TRBJ2-7	NA	CASSSRVGEGGYEQYF	TGTGCCAGCAGCTCGAGGGTTGGGGAGGGGGGCTACGAGCAGTACTTC
TRBV6-5	TRBD1	TRBJ2-7	NA	CASRGQVYEQYF	TGTGCCAGCAGAGGACAGGTTTACGAGCAGTACTTC
TRBV11-2	NA	TRBJ2-5	NA	CASSFGGIQETQYF	TGTGCCAGCAGCTTTGGAGGGATACAAGAGACCCAGTACTTC
TRBV6-5	NA	TRBJ1-2	NA	CASKLPGNYGYTF	TGTGCCAGCAAACTTCCAGGGAACTATGGCTACACCTTC
TRBV7-9	NA	TRBJ2-7	NA	CASSQESGQYF	TGTGCCAGCAGCCAGGAATCCGGGCAGTACTTC
TRBV13	TRBD2	TRBJ2-7	few	CASSLVTSFAGGSYEQYF	TGTGCCAGCAGCTTAGTAACGTCATTCGCGGGGGGGTCCTACGAGCAGTACTTC
TRBV18	NA	TRBJ1-4	NA	CASSHPTQNEKLFF	TGTGCCAGCTCACATCCAACGCAGAATGAAAAACTGTTTTTT
TRBV5-4	NA	TRBJ1-1	NA	CASSEAGTEAFF	TGTGCCAGCAGCGAGGCGGGCACTGAAGCTTTCTTT
TRBV13	TRBD2	TRBJ2-7	once	CASSPPRTSGNTYEQYF	TGTGCCAGCAGCCCTCCCCGGACTAGCGGAAACACCTACGAGCAGTACTTC
TRBV6-5	TRBD1	TRBJ2-7	NA	CASSYSGGTGTYEQYF	TGTGCCAGCAGTTACTCGGGGGGGACAGGGACCTACGAGCAGTACTTC
TRBV10-2	NA	TRBJ1-2	NA	CASSEPGEQDGYTF	TGCGCCAGCAGTGAACCGGGAGAGCAGGATGGCTACACCTTC
TRBV5-1	NA	TRBJ2-3	NA	CASSLASGDDTQYF	TGCGCCAGCAGCTTGGCCTCGGGAGACGATACGCAGTATTTT
TRBV11-3	TRBD1	TRBJ2-7	NA	CASSLNRGRYEQYF	TGTGCCAGCAGCTTGAACAGGGGGCGATACGAGCAGTACTTC
TRBV5-1	NA	TRBJ2-5	NA	CASSLDTGLETQYF	TGCGCCAGCAGCTTGGATACAGGGTTAGAGACCCAGTACTTC
TRBV3-1/TRBV3-2	NA	TRBJ1-5	few	CASSQGYRDQHF	TGTGCCAGCAGCCAAGGTTACAGGGACCAGCATTTT
TRBV3-1/TRBV3-2	TRBD1	TRBJ2-7	once	CASSPRTGLDYEQYF	TGTGCCAGCAGCCCCCGGACAGGCTTAGACTACGAGCAGTACTTC
TRBV24-1	NA	TRBJ1-1	NA	CATAGPATEAFF	TGTGCCACCGCTGGGCCGGCTACTGAAGCTTTCTTT
TRBV7-9	NA	TRBJ1-6	NA	CASSPHDRGGVNSPLHF	TGTGCCAGCAGCCCGCACGACCGGGGGGGAGTAAATTCACCCCTCCACTTT
TRBV27	NA	TRBJ1-1	NA	CASSRQWVNTEAFF	TGTGCCAGCAGCAGGCAGTGGGTGAACACTGAAGCTTTCTTT
TRBV12-3/TRBV12-4	NA	TRBJ1-2	NA	CASTLGGYGYTF	TGTGCCAGCACCTTAGGAGGTTATGGCTACACCTTC